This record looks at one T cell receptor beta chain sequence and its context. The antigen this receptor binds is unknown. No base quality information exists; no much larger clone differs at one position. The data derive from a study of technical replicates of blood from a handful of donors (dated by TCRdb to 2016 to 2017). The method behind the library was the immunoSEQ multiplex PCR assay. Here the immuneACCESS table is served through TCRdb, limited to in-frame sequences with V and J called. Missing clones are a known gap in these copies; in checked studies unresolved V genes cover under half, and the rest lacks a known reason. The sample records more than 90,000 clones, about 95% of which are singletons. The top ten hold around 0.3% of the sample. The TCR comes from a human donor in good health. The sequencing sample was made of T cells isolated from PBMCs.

The CDR3 protein is CASSQLDRGYYEQYF. At the DNA level, the sequence is TGTGCCAGTAGTCAACTGGACAGGGGTTACTACGAGCAGTACTTC. The chain is made from TRBV19 and TRBJ2-7; 9 bases in the junction line up with TRBD1. At the junction V is shortened by 5 bases and J by 3 bases; bases outside the gene matches: 8. The CDR3 runs 15 amino acids, cysteine and phenylalanine included. Of all the DNA, just the CDR3 is kept, 45 bases in frame from base 1. CDR1 and CDR2 (LNHDA, SQIVND) derive from the germline V gene (reference sequence).